This T cell receptor beta chain appears in the sequencing data of a study of blood T cell repertoires in COVID-19. Produced via immunoSEQ multiplex PCR; TCRdb's table is partial and in-frame only. The sample contains 150,000 to 200,000 clones, almost 85% of which appear only once. Germline V lookup: CDR1 SQVTM, CDR2 ANQGSEA. The CDR3 is 14 residues long. V lost 5 bases and J lost 5; bases outside the gene matches: 8. The sequencing input was PBMCs or T cells enriched from blood (not recorded which). The sequence was obtained from a man aged 45-65 years who had recovered from COVID-19. The chain has TRBV29-1 and TRBJ2-2; 7 bases align to TRBD1. CDR3 sequence reads: CSVSGQDPTGELFF. The CDR3 nucleotides read TGCAGCGTTAGTGGACAGGACCCAACCGGGGAGCTGTTTTTT.